This T cell receptor (beta chain) was captured in a study of tumor-infiltrating lymphocytes in oesophageal squamous cell carcinoma. Germline-derived CDR1 and CDR2 are LGHNA and YNFKEQ. CDR3 length equals 13 residues. One entry per CDR3 protein, called by TCRdb with MiXCR from the PCR reads. The sample shows over 10,000 distinct CDR3 sequences, more than 50% of them seen only once. Sequenced input: esophageal tumor tissue. This clonotype was sampled from a female donor with esophageal squamous cell carcinoma. The genes are TRBV4-2 and TRBJ2-5; D unresolved. The DNA matches TRBJ2-1 better at its end, which makes the J call doubtful. The CDR3 region is CASSQVQAAEQFF. The DNA for the CDR3 is TGTGCCAGCAGCCAAGTCCAGGCGGCTGAGCAGTTCTTC.